Shown below are 15 T cell receptor beta chains from a single sample sequenced in a study of vaccination and CD4 T cells after COVID-19. Oncomine TCR Beta short-read sequencing was applied to DNA from cultured CD4+ T cells. One entry per CDR3 protein, called by TCRdb with MiXCR from the PCR reads. The table records some 15,000 distinct CDR3 sequences, over 20% of them present only once. No antigen has been identified for these receptors. The treatment is: roughly 10-day PBMC culture with coronavirus spike peptide pools or control peptides (ViraFEST assay). Sequenced material: cultured CD4+ T cells from blood. These receptors originate from a human donor with COVID-19.

By share, this clonotype counts as medium-sized. This chain connects TRBV27 to TRBJ1-2, with D perhaps TRBD1 (6 bases). Deletions cut 6 bases from V and 3 bases from J, with 20 bases between. Germline V lookup: CDR1 MNHEY, CDR2 SMNVEV (reference sequence). There are 16 residues in the CDR3. CDR3 in DNA: TGTGCCAGCAGCTTAGAGGCCTCCGGACAGTACTATGGCTACACCTTC. Its translation is CASSLEASGQYYGYTF.

This clonotype was seen a handful of times. V is TRBV2 and J is TRBJ1-1; unclear D gene. Germline CDR1 and CDR2: SNHLY and FYNNEI. This CDR3 region has 11 residues. Trimming cost V 4 bases and J 7 bases, with 7 bases left between them. CDR3 nucleotides: TGTGCCAGCAGTGGACAAGTTGAAGCTTTCTTT. This codes for CASSGQVEAFF.

This chain joins TRBV29-1 and TRBJ2-1; 7 nucleotides match TRBD2. J lost 3 bases, V lost 3 bases, and 2 bases had no gene match. This CDR3 is 13 amino acids long. CDR1 is SQVTM, CDR2 ANQGSEA, per germline. Written as DNA, the CDR3 is TGCAGCGTTGACCGGACTAGCTACAATGAGCAGTTCTTC. This translates into CSVDRTSYNEQFF.

V is TRBV6-1 and J is TRBJ1-4; D gene ambiguous. The germline CDR1 and CDR2 sequences are MNHNS and SASEGT. Trimming pared 5 bases from V and 1 base from J, leaving 17 bases between. The CDR3 consists of 17 residues. The CDR3 reads CASSTLTRKLTNEKLFF. The CDR3, as DNA: TGTGCCAGCAGTACATTGACCAGGAAATTAACTAATGAAAAACTGTTTTTT.

The chain employs TRBV4-1 and TRBJ1-5; the D is unclear. Trimming pared 4 bases from V and 0 bases from J, leaving 13 bases between. CDR1 MGHRA and CDR2 YSYEKL come from the germline V gene. This CDR3 is built from 16 residues. In DNA form, the CDR3 reads TGCGCCAGCAGCCCCGACACTGACTATAGCAATCAGCCCCAGCATTTT. Encoded protein: CASSPDTDYSNQPQHF.

About this clonotype itself: The junction does not match germline at one end; this may be a read error. This chain links TRBV6-2 or TRBV6-3 with TRBJ1-2; D unresolved. Germline V lookup: CDR1 MNHEY, CDR2 SVGEGT. This CDR3 has 14 amino acids. The CDR3 bases are TGTGCCAGCAGTTACGGCACTGATTACTATAGCTACACCTTC. This translates into CASSYGTDYYSYTF.

This clonotype was picked up a small number of times. The chain uses TRBV9 and TRBJ2-5, with TRBD1 identical over 7 bases. Germline CDR1 SGDLS, CDR2 YYNGEE. Trimming cost V 3 bases and J 10 bases; bases outside gene matches: 18. The CDR3 has 16 residues. The CDR3: CASSAMAGTALGDQYF. The CDR3 nucleotides are TGTGCCAGCAGCGCAATGGCCGGGACAGCATTGGGCGACCAGTACTTC.

The sample holds a few counts of this clonotype. The CDR3 bases are TGTGCCAGCGCGCCAGGGGGCGGCGGGGCCAACGTCCTGACTTTC. Encoded protein: CASAPGGGGANVLTF. The V gene is TRBV5-4, the J gene TRBJ2-6, with 8 bases aligning to TRBD1. The germline gives CDR1 SGHNT, CDR2 YYREEE (reference sequence). After removal of 7 bases from V and 4 bases from J, the junction contained 7 bases not matched to a gene. The CDR3 runs to 15 residues.

The genes are TRBV2 and TRBJ2-7; a weak D match, TRBD1 (5 bases). From germline, CDR1 is SNHLY and CDR2 FYNNEI. The CDR3 has 13 amino acids. Trimming took 4 bases from V and 3 from J, leaving 10 bases between them. This chain's CDR3 is CASSGGALYEQYF. The CDR3 coding sequence is TGTGCCAGCAGTGGGGGCGCCCTCTACGAGCAGTACTTC.

This chain connects TRBV29-1 to TRBJ2-5; no clear D. The CDR3 sequence is 12 residues long. Germline CDR1 is SQVTM and CDR2 is ANQGSEA. Trimming removed 3 bases at V and 5 bases at J, with 10 bases between. CDR3 region: CSVEGSPETQYF. The DNA of the CDR3 is TGCAGCGTTGAGGGATCCCCGGAGACCCAGTACTTC.

This clonotype was found a few times. This chain joins TRBV7-2 and TRBJ1-5; D gene uncertain. Germline V gene lookup returns CDR1 SGHTA and CDR2 FQGNSA. CDR3 length equals 13 residues. Trimming took off 5 bases at V and 2 bases at J, with 7 bases between the two ends. The CDR3 loop reads CASSPQRNQPQHF. For the CDR3, the DNA is TGTGCCAGCAGCCCCCAGCGCAATCAGCCCCAGCATTTT.

This clonotype came up a few times. This chain links TRBV20-1 with TRBJ2-3; D is tentatively TRBD1 or TRBD2 (6 bases each). Germline-derived CDR1 and CDR2 are DFQATT and SNEGSKA (reference sequence). Trimming took off 6 bases at V and 0 bases at J, with 16 bases between the two ends. The CDR3 covers 15 residues. CDR3 nucleotides: TGCAGTGCCCCGCATGCGGGACAAAGCACAGATACGCAGTATTTT. It is translated as CSAPHAGQSTDTQYF.

V usage is TRBV2 and J usage is TRBJ1-1; D not resolved. CDR1 SNHLY and CDR2 FYNNEI come from the germline V gene. V was shortened by 2 bases and J by 2 bases, with 6 bases between the two germline ends. The CDR3 totals 13 residues. The CDR3 sequence: CASSESVNTEAFF. As DNA, the CDR3 is TGTGCCAGCAGTGAAAGTGTTAACACTGAAGCTTTCTTT.

The chain joins TRBV5-8 to TRBJ2-6; TRBD1 matches at 8 bases. The length of the CDR3 is 18 residues. In germline, CDR1 is SGHTS, CDR2 YDEGEE. With 1 base clipped from V and 3 bases from J, the junction kept 9 bases outside the gene matches. The CDR3 DNA reads TGTGCCAGCAGCTTGTGGACAGGGACCCTCGGTGGGGCCAACGTCCTGACTTTC. Translation gives CASSLWTGTLGGANVLTF.

This clonotype ranks as medium-sized. J is TRBJ1-5 and V is TRBV2; 9 nucleotides line up with TRBD1. J was trimmed by 1 base and V by 6 bases; bases with no gene match: 1. Germline lookup yields CDR1 SNHLY and CDR2 FYNNEI. This CDR3 has 14 residues. The CDR3 coding sequence is TGTGCCAGCAGCGGGACAGGGAGCAATCAGCCCCAGCATTTT. Translated: CASSGTGSNQPQHF.